This T cell receptor beta chain was documented in a study of identical twins (dated by TCRdb to the mid-2010s). As for the study more broadly: To test whether fetal clonotypes persist, the study used deep sequencing on TCR alpha and beta repertoires from monozygotic twins, unrelated adults of various ages, and cord blood. To rule out contamination, replicate twin experiments were performed at different times with different library preparation protocols.

The investigation overall reported the following: Compared with coincidental sharing between unrelated individuals, an excess of low generation-probability sequences was observed among out-of-frame TCR alpha sequences shared between twins. Because the same donors could not be followed over many years, the conclusions relied on cross-sectional statistical analysis. In monozygotic twins, out-of-frame TCR alpha sharing was systematically underestimated by recombination models, although the models agreed with sharing between unrelated individuals. Abundant cord blood beta clonotypes carried fewer insertions; young adult naive repertoires showed a weaker similar trend, while memory repertoires showed none. The excess sharing between twins in beta out-of-frame sequences was weaker because fewer shared sequences reduced the signal-to-noise ratio. Invariant T cells such as MAIT and iNKT could partly confound zero-insertion analyses, although diverse VJ usage argued against such confounding for most clonotypes.

Every donor was a healthy Caucasian. Three pairs of female monozygotic twins, all aged about 18 to 30 years, were included in the twin cohort. Peripheral blood mononuclear cells were used as the source from which RNA for TCR libraries was isolated. The CDR3 runs 14 amino acids, cysteine and phenylalanine included. Only the CDR3 DNA is retained, 42 bases long and in frame from the first base. The germline V gene (reference sequence) provides CDR1 DFQATT and CDR2 SNEGSKA. V is clipped by 5 bases and J by 8 bases, and the sequence between their germline boundaries is 18 bases long. Libraries were prepared through 5' RACE. Sequencing was performed on an Illumina HiSeq 2000. A universal primer binding site was added through template switching, and the final cDNA carried a unique molecular identifier so that TCR cDNA molecules could be counted accurately. Specific primers in the conserved constant-segment region were used to synthesize first-strand cDNA for TCR alpha and beta chains. Each cDNA library was double barcoded, with a SMART-Mk sample barcode plus Illumina barcodes, to control for contamination. TruSeq adapter sequences, together with Illumina sample barcodes, were added in two successive PCR steps. The Illumina HiSeq platform was used with custom primers to sequence TCR alpha and beta cDNA libraries. Regarding the original processing steps: MiGEC processed the raw reads to extract unique molecular identifiers, while MiXCR was used to determine the CDR3 positions. For each individual, recombination models were inferred using an EM algorithm with the repgenHMM and IGoR tools. The tcR package in R was used for shared clonotype analysis, with sharing normalized by the product of cloneset sizes. To study raw recombination without the effects of thymic and clonal selection, out-of-frame nonproductive sequences were analyzed. TCRdb reworked the public reads: Q25 trimming with fastp, MiXCR clone assembly, productive beta chains retained. Each CDR3 protein appears once, grouped with its most common genes and DNA. The V and J calls and clone size come from TCRdb's table, not from the authors' own analysis. For this sample there are 550,000 to 800,000 distinct CDR3 sequences; about 7.1% appear just once. The top ten constitute roughly 1.5% of the sample.

The table lists this clonotype with a few counts. Its antigen specificity is not known. No much larger clone is present one base from it, and per-base qualities are unavailable. The sample was also reused in another study, on yellow fever vaccine responses in identical twins. The second study's authors report: According to the authors, in identical twins the way T cells responded to vaccination appeared partly convergent and partly personalized. The study precisely tracked vaccine-responding T cell clones in identical twins.

This receptor was taken from a woman between 18 and 29 years old in good health. Recombination linked TRBV20-1 to TRBJ1-4; TRBD1 is a possible D gene, resting on 5 matching bases. Sequenced material: PBMCs. This receptor has the CDR3 CSAPREGPMEKLFF. The nucleotides are TGCAGTGCTCCAAGAGAGGGGCCGATGGAAAAACTGTTTTTT.